This T cell receptor beta chain was captured by sequencing in a study of blood T cell repertoires in COVID-19. The overall study: PBMCs, B-cell-depleted T cells, or T cells were the source of the cDNA or gDNA that made up the material.

The assay was immunoSEQ multiplex PCR, and TCRdb's table has in-frame clones only and misses some. This sample has over 200,000 clones, with 70% to 90% found just once. The V gene's germline CDR1 is MNHNY and CDR2 SVGAGI (reference sequence). Trimming pared 9 bases from V and 1 base from J, leaving 13 bases between. The CDR3 length is 14 residues. The sample consisted of PBMCs or T cells enriched from blood (not recorded which). The sequence was collected from a man aged 35-49 years who had recovered from COVID-19. This rearrangement joins TRBV6-6 to TRBJ1-5, with a weak D call TRBD1 (6 bases). The DNA for the CDR3 is TGTGCCAGTTTACAGGGAGTGAGCAATCAGCCCCAGCATTTT. Translated: CASLQGVSNQPQHF.